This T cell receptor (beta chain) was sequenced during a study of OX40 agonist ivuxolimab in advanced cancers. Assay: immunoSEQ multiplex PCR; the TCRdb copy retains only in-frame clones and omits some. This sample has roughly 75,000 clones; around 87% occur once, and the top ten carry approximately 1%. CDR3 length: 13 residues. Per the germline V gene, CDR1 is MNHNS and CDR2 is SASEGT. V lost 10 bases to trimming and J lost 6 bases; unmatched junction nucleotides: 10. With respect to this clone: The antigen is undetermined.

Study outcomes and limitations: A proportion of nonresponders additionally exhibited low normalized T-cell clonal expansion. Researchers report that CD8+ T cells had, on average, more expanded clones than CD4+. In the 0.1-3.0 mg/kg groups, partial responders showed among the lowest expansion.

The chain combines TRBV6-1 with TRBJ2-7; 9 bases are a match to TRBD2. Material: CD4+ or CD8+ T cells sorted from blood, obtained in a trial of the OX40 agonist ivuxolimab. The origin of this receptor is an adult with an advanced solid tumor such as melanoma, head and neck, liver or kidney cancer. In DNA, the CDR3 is TGTGCCACCCTGACTAGCGGTATGGCCGAGCAGTACTTC. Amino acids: CATLTSGMAEQYF.